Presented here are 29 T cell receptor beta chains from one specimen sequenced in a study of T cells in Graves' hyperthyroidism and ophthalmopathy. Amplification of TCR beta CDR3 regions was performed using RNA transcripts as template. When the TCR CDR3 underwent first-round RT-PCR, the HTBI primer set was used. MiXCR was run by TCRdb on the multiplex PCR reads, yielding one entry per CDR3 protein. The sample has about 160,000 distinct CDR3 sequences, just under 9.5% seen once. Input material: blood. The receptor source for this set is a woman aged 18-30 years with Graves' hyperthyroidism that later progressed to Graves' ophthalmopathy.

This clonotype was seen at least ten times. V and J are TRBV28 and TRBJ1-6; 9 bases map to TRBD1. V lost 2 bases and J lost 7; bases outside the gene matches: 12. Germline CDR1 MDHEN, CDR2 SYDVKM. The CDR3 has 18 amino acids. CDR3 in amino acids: CASSLPPSGQGKNSPLHF. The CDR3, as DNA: TGTGCCAGCAGTTTACCCCCATCGGGACAGGGAAAAAATTCACCCCTCCACTTT.

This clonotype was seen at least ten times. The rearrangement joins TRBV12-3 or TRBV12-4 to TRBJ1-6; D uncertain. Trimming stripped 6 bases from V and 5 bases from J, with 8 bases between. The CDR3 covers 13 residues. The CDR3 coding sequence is TGTGCCAGCAGACAGCTAAATAATTCACCCCTCCACTTT. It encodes CASRQLNNSPLHF.

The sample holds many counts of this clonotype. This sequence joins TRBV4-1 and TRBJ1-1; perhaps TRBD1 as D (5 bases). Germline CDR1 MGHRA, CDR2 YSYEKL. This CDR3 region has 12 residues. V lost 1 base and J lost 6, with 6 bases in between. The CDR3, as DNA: TGCGCCAGCAGCCAAGTAGGGGCTGAAGCTTTCTTT. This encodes CASSQVGAEAFF.

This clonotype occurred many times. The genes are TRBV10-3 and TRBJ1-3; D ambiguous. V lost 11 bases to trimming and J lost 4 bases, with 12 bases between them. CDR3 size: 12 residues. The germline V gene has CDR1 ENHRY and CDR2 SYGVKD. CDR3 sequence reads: CAVGEQGNTIYF. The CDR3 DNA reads TGTGCCGTTGGAGAACAGGGAAACACCATATATTTT.

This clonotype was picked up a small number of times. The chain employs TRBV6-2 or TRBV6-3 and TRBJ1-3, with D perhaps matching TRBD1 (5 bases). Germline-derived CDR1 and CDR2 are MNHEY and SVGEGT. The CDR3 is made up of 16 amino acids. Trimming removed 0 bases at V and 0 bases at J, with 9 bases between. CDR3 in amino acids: CASSYSTDTSGNTIYF. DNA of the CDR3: TGTGCCAGCAGTTACTCGACAGACACCTCTGGAAACACCATATATTTT.

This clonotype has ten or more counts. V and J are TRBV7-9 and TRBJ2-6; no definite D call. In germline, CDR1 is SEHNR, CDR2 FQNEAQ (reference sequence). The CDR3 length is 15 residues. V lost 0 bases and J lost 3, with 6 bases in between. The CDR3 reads CASSLAGFGANVLTF. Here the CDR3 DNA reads TGTGCCAGCAGCTTAGCGGGATTTGGGGCCAACGTCCTGACTTTC.

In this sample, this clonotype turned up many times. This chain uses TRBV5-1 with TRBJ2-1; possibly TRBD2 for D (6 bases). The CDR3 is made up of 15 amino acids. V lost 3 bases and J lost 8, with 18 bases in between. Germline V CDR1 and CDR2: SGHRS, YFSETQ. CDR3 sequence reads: CASSSPNSGAHEQFF. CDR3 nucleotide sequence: TGCGCCAGCAGCTCGCCTAACTCGGGAGCTCATGAGCAGTTCTTC.

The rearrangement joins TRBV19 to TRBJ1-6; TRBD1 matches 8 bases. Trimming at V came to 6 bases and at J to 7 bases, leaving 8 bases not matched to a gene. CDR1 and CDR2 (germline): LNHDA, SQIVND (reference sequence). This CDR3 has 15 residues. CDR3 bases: TGTGCCAGTAGGGTCTTGGACAGGGAGAATTCACCCCTCCACTTT. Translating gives CASRVLDRENSPLHF. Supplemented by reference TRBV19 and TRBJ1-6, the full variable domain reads DGGITQSPKYLFRKEGQNVTLSCEQNLNHDAMYWYRQDPGQGLRLIYYSQIVNDFQKGDIAEGYSVSREKKESFPLTVTSAQKNPTAFYLCASRVLDRENSPLHFGNGTRLTVT.

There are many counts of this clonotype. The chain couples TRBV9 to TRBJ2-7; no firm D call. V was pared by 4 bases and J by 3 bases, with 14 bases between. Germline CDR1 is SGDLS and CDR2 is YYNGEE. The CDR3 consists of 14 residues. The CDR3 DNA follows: TGTGCCAGCAGCCCTCGACCTTGGGACTACGAGCAGTACTTC. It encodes CASSPRPWDYEQYF.

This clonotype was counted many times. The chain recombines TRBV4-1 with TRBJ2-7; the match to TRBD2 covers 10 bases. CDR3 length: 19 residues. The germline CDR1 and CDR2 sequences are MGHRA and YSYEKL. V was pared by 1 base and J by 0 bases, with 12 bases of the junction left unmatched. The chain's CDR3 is CASSQVLAGASHISYEQYF. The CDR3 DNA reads TGCGCCAGCAGCCAAGTCCTAGCGGGGGCCTCGCACATCTCCTACGAGCAGTACTTC.

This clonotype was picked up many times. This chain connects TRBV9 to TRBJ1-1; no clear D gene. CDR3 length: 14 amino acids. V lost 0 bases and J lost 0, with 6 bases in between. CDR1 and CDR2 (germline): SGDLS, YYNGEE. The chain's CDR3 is CASSVEAVNTEAFF. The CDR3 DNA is TGTGCCAGCAGCGTAGAGGCGGTGAACACTGAAGCTTTCTTT.

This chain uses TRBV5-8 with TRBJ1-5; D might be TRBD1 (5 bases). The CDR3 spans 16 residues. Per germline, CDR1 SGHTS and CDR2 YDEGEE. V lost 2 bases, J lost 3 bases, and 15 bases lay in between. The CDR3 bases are TGTGCCAGCAGCTTTTGGCATGGGGCTCCCAATCAGCCCCAGCATTTT. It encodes CASSFWHGAPNQPQHF.

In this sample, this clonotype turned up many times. DNA of the CDR3: TGTGCCACCAGCAGAGACGGAGCGTCGGAGCAGTACTTC. Encoded protein: CATSRDGASEQYF. The rearrangement joins TRBV15 to TRBJ2-7; D unresolved. CDR1 is LNHNV, CDR2 YYDKDF, per germline (reference sequence). V dropped 0 bases and J dropped 7 bases, with 10 bases sitting between them. The CDR3 totals 13 residues.

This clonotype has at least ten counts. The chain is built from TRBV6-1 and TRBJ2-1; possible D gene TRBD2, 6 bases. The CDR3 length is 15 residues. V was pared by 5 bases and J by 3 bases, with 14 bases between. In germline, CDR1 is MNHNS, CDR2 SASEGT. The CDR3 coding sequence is TGTGCCAGCAGTTTTCCGGGACTCAACTACAATGAGCAGTTCTTC. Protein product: CASSFPGLNYNEQFF.

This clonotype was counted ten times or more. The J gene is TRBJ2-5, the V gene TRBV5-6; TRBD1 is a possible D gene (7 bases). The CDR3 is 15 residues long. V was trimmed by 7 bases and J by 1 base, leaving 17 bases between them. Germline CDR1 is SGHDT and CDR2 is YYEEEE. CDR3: CASGPQGDFQETQYF. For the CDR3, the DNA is TGTGCCAGCGGACCTCAGGGGGACTTCCAAGAGACCCAGTACTTC.

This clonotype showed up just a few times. CDR3: CASSSGGLAGSYEQYF. Here the CDR3 DNA reads TGTGCCAGCAGCTCGGGGGGACTAGCGGGCTCCTACGAGCAGTACTTC. This chain joins TRBV9 and TRBJ2-7, with 12 bases fitting TRBD2. This CDR3 contains 16 residues. The V segment lost 4 bases and the J segment 0 bases; nucleotides outside the gene matches: 5. The germline V gene has CDR1 SGDLS and CDR2 YYNGEE.

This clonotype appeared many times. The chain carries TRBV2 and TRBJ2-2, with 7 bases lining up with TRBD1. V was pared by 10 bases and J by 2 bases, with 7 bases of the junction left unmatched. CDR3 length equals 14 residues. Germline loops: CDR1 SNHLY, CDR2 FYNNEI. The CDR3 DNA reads TGTGCCACCAGACAGGGAGAAAACACCGGGGAGCTGTTTTTT. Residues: CATRQGENTGELFF.

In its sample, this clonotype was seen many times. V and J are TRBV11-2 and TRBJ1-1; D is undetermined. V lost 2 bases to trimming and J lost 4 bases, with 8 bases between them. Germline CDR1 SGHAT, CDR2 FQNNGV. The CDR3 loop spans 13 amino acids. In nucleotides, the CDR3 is TGTGCCAGCAGCTTATCGCCAGGCACTGAAGCTTTCTTT. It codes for CASSLSPGTEAFF. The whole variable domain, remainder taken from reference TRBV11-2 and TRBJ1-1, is EAGVAQSPRYKIIEKRQSVAFWCNPISGHATLYWYQQILGQGPKLLIQFQNNGVVDDSQLPKDRFSAERLKGVDSTLKIQPAKLEDSAVYLCASSLSPGTEAFFGQGTRLTVV.

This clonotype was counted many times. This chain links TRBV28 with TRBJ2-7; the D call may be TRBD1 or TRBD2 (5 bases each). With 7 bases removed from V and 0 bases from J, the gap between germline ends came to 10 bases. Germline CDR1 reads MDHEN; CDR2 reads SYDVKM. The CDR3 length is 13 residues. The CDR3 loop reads CASKWGSSYEQYF. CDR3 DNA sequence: TGTGCCAGCAAGTGGGGGAGCTCCTACGAGCAGTACTTC. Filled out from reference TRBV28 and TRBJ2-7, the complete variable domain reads DVKVTQSSRYLVKRTGEKVFLECVQDMDHENMFWYRQDPGLGLRLIYFSYDVKMKEKGDIPEGYSVSREKKERFSLILESASTNQTSMYLCASKWGSSYEQYFGPGTRLTVT.

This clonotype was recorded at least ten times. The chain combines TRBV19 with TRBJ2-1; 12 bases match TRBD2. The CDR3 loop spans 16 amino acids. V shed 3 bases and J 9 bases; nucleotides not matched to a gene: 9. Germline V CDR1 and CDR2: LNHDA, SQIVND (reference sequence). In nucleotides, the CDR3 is TGTGCCAGTAGTATTCACTCGACTAGCGGGAGTACTGAGCAGTTCTTC. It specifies CASSIHSTSGSTEQFF.

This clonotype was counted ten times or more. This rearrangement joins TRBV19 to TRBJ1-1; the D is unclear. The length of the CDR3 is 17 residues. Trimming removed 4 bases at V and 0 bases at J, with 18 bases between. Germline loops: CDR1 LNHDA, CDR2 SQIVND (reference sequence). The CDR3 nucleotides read TGTGCCAGTAGTACATTAGGGATTCATTTCATGAACACTGAAGCTTTCTTT. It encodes CASSTLGIHFMNTEAFF.

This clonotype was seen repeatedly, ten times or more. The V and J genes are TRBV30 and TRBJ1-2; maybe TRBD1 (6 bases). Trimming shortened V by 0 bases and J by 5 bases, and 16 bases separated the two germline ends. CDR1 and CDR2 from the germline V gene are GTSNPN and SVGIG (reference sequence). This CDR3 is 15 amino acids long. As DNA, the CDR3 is TGTGCCTGGAGTGTATTTCGACAGGACCCGTATGGCTACACCTTC. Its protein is CAWSVFRQDPYGYTF.

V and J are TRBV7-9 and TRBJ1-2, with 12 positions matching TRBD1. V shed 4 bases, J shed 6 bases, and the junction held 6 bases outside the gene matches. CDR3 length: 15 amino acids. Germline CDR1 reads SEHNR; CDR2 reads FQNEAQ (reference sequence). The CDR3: CASSSPRDRGHGYTF. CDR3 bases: TGTGCCAGCAGCTCCCCTCGGGACAGGGGGCATGGCTACACCTTC. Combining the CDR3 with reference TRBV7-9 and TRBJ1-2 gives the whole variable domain DTGVSQNPRHKITKRGQNVTFRCDPISEHNRLYWYRQTLGQGPEFLTYFQNEAQLEKSRLLSDRFSAERPKGSFSTLEIQRTEQGDSAMYLCASSSPRDRGHGYTFGSGTRLTVV.

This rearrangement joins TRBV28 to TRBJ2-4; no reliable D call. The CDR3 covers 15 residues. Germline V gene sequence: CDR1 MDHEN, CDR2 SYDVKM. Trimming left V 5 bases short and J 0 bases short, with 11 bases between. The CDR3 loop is CASSRVSTAKNIQYF. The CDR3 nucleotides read TGTGCCAGCAGTCGCGTTTCGACAGCCAAAAACATTCAGTACTTC. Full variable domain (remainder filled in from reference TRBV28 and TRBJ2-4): DVKVTQSSRYLVKRTGEKVFLECVQDMDHENMFWYRQDPGLGLRLIYFSYDVKMKEKGDIPEGYSVSREKKERFSLILESASTNQTSMYLCASSRVSTAKNIQYFGAGTRLSVL.

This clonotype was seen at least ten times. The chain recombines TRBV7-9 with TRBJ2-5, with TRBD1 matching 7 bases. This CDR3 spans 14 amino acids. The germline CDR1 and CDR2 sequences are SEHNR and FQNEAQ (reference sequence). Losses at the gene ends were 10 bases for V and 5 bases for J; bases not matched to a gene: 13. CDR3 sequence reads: CAIVQGRTMETQYF. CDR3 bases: TGTGCCATCGTACAGGGGCGAACTATGGAGACCCAGTACTTC.

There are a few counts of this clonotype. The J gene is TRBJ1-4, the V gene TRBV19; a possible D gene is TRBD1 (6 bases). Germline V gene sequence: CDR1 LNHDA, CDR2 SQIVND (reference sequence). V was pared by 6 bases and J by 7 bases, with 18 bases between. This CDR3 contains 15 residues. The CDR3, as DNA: TGTGCCAGTAGCCCAGCAACGGGGGGCGGTGAAAAACTGTTTTTT. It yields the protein CASSPATGGGEKLFF.

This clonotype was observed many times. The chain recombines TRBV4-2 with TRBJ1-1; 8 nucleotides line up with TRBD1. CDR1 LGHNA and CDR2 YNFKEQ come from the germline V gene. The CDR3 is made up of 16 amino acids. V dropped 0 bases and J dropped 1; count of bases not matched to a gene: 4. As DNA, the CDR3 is TGTGCCAGCAGCCAAGAACTGGGACAGGAGAACACTGAAGCTTTCTTT. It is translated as CASSQELGQENTEAFF.

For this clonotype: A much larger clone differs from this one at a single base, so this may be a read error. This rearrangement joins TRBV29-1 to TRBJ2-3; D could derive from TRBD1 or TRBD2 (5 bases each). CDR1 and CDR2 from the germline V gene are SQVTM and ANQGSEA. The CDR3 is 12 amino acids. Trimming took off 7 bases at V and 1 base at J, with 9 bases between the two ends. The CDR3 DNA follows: TGCAGCGGACGGGACGGCACAGATACGCAGTATTTT. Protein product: CSGRDGTDTQYF.

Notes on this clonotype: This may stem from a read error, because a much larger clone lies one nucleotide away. This chain's CDR3 is CARSSGLAGVDNYEQFF. The CDR3 DNA sequence: TGTGCCCGCAGCTCGGGACTAGCGGGAGTTGATAACTATGAGCAGTTCTTC. V gene TRBV7-8 combines with J gene TRBJ2-1, with TRBD2 matching 14 bases. This CDR3 is 17 amino acids long. CDR1 SGHVS and CDR2 FQNEAQ come from the germline V gene. Full variable domain (outside the CDR3, taken from reference TRBV7-8 and TRBJ2-1): GAGVSQSPRYKVAKRGQDVALRCDPISGHVSLFWYQQALGQGPEFLTYFQNEAQLDKSGLPSDRFFAERPEGSVSTLKIQRTQQEDSAVYLCARSSGLAGVDNYEQFFGPGTRLTVL.